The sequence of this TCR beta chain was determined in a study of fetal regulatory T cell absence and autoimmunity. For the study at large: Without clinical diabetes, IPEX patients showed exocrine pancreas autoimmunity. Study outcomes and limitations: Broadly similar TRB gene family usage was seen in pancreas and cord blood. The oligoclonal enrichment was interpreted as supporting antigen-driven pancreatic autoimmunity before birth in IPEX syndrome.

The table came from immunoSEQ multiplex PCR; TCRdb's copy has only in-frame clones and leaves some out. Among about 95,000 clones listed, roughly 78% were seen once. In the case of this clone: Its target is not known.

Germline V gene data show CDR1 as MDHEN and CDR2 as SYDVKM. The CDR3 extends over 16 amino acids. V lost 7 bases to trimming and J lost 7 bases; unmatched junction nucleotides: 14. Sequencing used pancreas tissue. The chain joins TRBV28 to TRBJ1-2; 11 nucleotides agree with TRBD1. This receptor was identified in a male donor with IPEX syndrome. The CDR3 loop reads CASTPHIGGTGGGYTF. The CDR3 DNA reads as TGTGCCAGCACCCCCCACATCGGGGGGACAGGGGGTGGCTACACCTTC.